This entry describes one T cell receptor beta chain. The sample belongs to a study of blood T cell repertoires in COVID-19. This CDR3 region has 12 residues. The germline V gene encodes CDR1 SEHNR and CDR2 FQNEAQ (reference sequence). Trimming removed 1 base at V and 9 bases at J, with 9 bases between. TCRdb keeps only in-frame clones here, not all; method: immunoSEQ multiplex PCR. The sample holds about 220,000 clones, 65% to 90% seen once. This chain links TRBV7-9 with TRBJ1-1, with D possibly matching TRBD1 (6 bases). This clonotype was obtained from a man aged 45-60 years with active or convalescent COVID-19. Sequencing used peripheral blood. This chain's CDR3 is CASSLGGQKAFF. Written as DNA, the CDR3 is TGTGCCAGCAGCTTAGGGGGGCAAAAAGCTTTCTTT.